These T cell receptor beta chains were read from a single sample in a study of beta chain features in type 1 diabetes. Profiling relied on immunoSEQ multiplex PCR, and the TCRdb table lists in-frame clones only, not all of them. Of hundreds of thousands of clones in the sample, 17% were seen once. The sequencing input was naive CD4+ T cells from blood. Receptor source: a woman in her late teens or twenties in good health. Each CDR3 is given with its conserved first and last residue.

TRBV10-3	TRBJ2-7	CATRQFSYEQYF
TRBV7-2	TRBJ2-7	CASSRAAVTYEQYF
TRBV7-2	TRBJ2-7	CASSQGLAGREQYF
TRBV4-1	TRBJ2-1	CASSQVGRGKSNEQFF
TRBV9	TRBJ1-1	CASSVGGVVAEAFF
TRBV6-6	TRBJ2-7	CASRQGQGPYEQYF
TRBV29-1	TRBJ1-1	CSVAGGNTEAFF
TRBV7-2	TRBJ1-2	CASSLAGETNYGYTF
TRBV4-3	TRBJ2-7	CASSRNRDSGRAGEQYF
TRBV20-1	TRBJ2-1	CSASVNEQFF
TRBV6-5	TRBJ1-5	CASRRDLNQPQHF
TRBV10-3	TRBJ2-7	CAPGGGGRSTYEQYF
TRBV4-3	TRBJ2-7	CASSQDGGTGIPYEQYF
TRBV4-2	TRBJ1-1	CASSQDLVGANTEAFF
TRBV2	TRBJ1-5	CASRRQGRSNQPQHF
TRBV5-1	TRBJ1-1	CASSLLAGIGTEAFF
TRBV6-5	TRBJ2-1	CASRMTGSSYNEQFF
TRBV28	TRBJ2-1	CASRGLGTGAYNEQFF
TRBV4-2	TRBJ2-6	CASSQDSSGANVLTF
TRBV2	TRBJ2-5	CASNPFETQYF
TRBV4-2	TRBJ2-2	CASSQDSGLNTGELFF
TRBV15	TRBJ2-1	CATSRAGTVYNEQFF
TRBV27	TRBJ1-4	CASSSWGQQREKLFF
TRBV7-9	TRBJ1-1	CASSLEDATTEAFF
TRBV7-9	TRBJ1-1	CASSNDRANTEAFF
TRBV7-6	TRBJ2-5	CASSSRLAGGETQYF
TRBV15	TRBJ2-7	CATSRKDRNSYEQYF
TRBV7-2	TRBJ2-2	CASSFDRAGAGELFF
TRBV28	TRBJ2-1	CASSTPGQGGHEQFF
TRBV5-4	TRBJ2-2	CASSPSSWRTGELFF
TRBV19	TRBJ2-1	CASSAGQGTYNEQFF
TRBV27	TRBJ2-1	CASSPPGASGWGNEQFF
TRBV4-3	TRBJ2-2	CASSQRSALPGELFF
TRBV7-9	TRBJ2-2	CASSSDWGTGELFF
TRBV11-1	TRBJ2-4	CASSWGQGDKNIQYF
TRBV11-1	TRBJ2-1	CASSRGSSLAEQFF
TRBV27	TRBJ1-5	CASSGDRGRSQPQHF
TRBV29-1	TRBJ2-1	CSVGQGDEQFF
TRBV7-9	TRBJ2-5	CGSSSRDRGQETQYF
TRBV5-1	TRBJ1-2	CASSLDLVRGQSGYTF
TRBV14	TRBJ2-7	CASSQERGTYEQYF
TRBV18	TRBJ2-5	CASSPLDNGETQYF
TRBV23-1	NA	CASSRGQSCSYEQYF
TRBV7-2	TRBJ2-7	CASSLGTVYEQYF
TRBV7-7	TRBJ2-1	CASSKRRNSYNEQFF
TRBV6-5	TRBJ2-7	CASSRPSSYEQYF
TRBV5-1	TRBJ2-6	CASSLRPSGANVLTF
TRBV6-5	TRBJ2-7	CASSYSTSYEQYF
TRBV5-1	TRBJ2-1	CASSPREPYNEQFF
TRBV6-5	TRBJ2-5	CASSFPSAGKRETQYF
TRBV7-2	TRBJ2-7	CASSLRSPGGYEQYF
TRBV6-5	TRBJ1-2	CASSYLAGTAYGYTF
TRBV19	TRBJ1-5	CASSALQGYSNQPQHF
TRBV7-2	TRBJ2-7	CASSLSLWDEQYF
TRBV10-3	TRBJ2-3	CAISESASGRASDTQYF
TRBV13	NA	CASSFRDISYEQYF
TRBV6-4	TRBJ2-1	CASSTQGFAYNEQFF
TRBV2	TRBJ1-4	CASSEGRPVSSKLFF
TRBV28	TRBJ2-1	CASPLSRLAESYNEQFF